This is a list of T cell receptor beta chains from one sample in a study of T cell changes during pregnancy in multiple sclerosis. Data came from immunoSEQ multiplex PCR; TCRdb stores just in-frame clones and leaves some out. The sample shows 100,000 to 110,000 clones, roughly 90% of them seen only once. The sample here was peripheral blood, taken after pregnancy. The receptors were sampled from a female donor with multiple sclerosis, enrolled in a pregnancy study. CDR3s include the opening cysteine and the closing phenylalanine or tryptophan. Each record gives: CDR3 DNA, CDR3 protein, clone size, V gene, J gene, D gene. D genes are given only for firm matches. Size tells how often a clone was seen (once, few, many) or the class of an expanded clone, and some rows leave it out.

DNA: TGTGCCAGCTCACCACAGACAGGGTACGAGCAGTACTTC
CDR3: CASSPQTGYEQYF
size: .
V: TRBV18
J: TRBJ2-7
D: TRBD1

DNA: TGTGCCAGCAGTGACAGGGGCGGTCAGCCCCAGCATTTT
CDR3: CASSDRGGQPQHF
size: .
V: TRBV25-1
J: TRBJ1-5
D: .

DNA: TGTGCCAGCAGCAAGGAGGAAGGACTAGCGGTAACTCTATCTTTATACGAGCAGTACTTC
CDR3: CASSKEEGLAVTLSLYEQYF
size: .
V: TRBV21-1
J: TRBJ2-7
D: .

DNA: TGTGCCAGCAGTCTCATACGGGACAGGGGACACGAGCAGTACTTC
CDR3: CASSLIRDRGHEQYF
size: .
V: TRBV28
J: TRBJ2-7
D: TRBD1

DNA: TGTGCCAGCAGTCCAGCCGAATCGACTAGCTGGCAGGATGAGCAGTTCTTC
CDR3: CASSPAESTSWQDEQFF
size: .
V: TRBV28
J: TRBJ2-1
D: TRBD2

DNA: TGTGCCAGCACCAGGCTCCCTAGCGGGAACACAGATACGCAGTATTTT
CDR3: CASTRLPSGNTDTQYF
size: .
V: TRBV21-1
J: TRBJ2-3
D: .

DNA: TGTGCCAGCAGCTGGGACAGGGGATCCCTTGGCTACACCTTC
CDR3: CASSWDRGSLGYTF
size: .
V: TRBV5-6
J: TRBJ1-2
D: TRBD1

DNA: TGTGCCATCAGTGAAGGGGGGCCCCAGCATTTT
CDR3: CAISEGGPQHF
size: .
V: TRBV10-3
J: TRBJ1-5
D: .

DNA: TGTGCCAGCAGCTCCTTGACAGGGGGCGGCTATGGCTACACCTTC
CDR3: CASSSLTGGGYGYTF
size: .
V: TRBV13
J: TRBJ1-2
D: TRBD1

DNA: TGTGCCAGCAGTACAATAGCGGGGGGAACTTACGAGCAGTACTTC
CDR3: CASSTIAGGTYEQYF
size: .
V: TRBV6-1
J: TRBJ2-7
D: TRBD2

DNA: TGTGCCAGCAGCTTCACTAGCGGGAGCGTCTCCGAGCAGTACTTC
CDR3: CASSFTSGSVSEQYF
size: once
V: TRBV5-8
J: TRBJ2-7
D: TRBD2

DNA: TGTGCCAGCAGGGGACAGGGCTATGGCTACACCTTC
CDR3: CASRGQGYGYTF
size: .
V: TRBV5-6
J: TRBJ1-2
D: TRBD1

DNA: TGTGCTAGTGGACTGCAGGGGGCTTCTGAAGCTTTCTTT
CDR3: CASGLQGASEAFF
size: .
V: TRBV12-5
J: TRBJ1-1
D: TRBD1

DNA: TGTGCCAGCAGCCCGGGACACGGCAATCAGCCCCAGCATTTT
CDR3: CASSPGHGNQPQHF
size: .
V: TRBV7-2
J: TRBJ1-5
D: .

DNA: TGTGCCATCCGCACGGGGGGGAGGGGGGACACTGAAGCTTTCTTT
CDR3: CAIRTGGRGDTEAFF
size: .
V: TRBV10-3
J: TRBJ1-1
D: .

DNA: TGTGCCAGCAGTTTATTTGGGACTAGCGGGAGGAATGAGCAGTTCTTC
CDR3: CASSLFGTSGRNEQFF
size: .
V: TRBV27
J: TRBJ2-1
D: TRBD2

DNA: TGCGCCAGCAGCCAAGATACCCAAGCGGGGCTACAAGAGACCCAGTACTTC
CDR3: CASSQDTQAGLQETQYF
size: once
V: TRBV4-1
J: TRBJ2-5
D: TRBD2

DNA: TGTGCCAGCAGCCCTCGGAGCCCCTCTGGAAACACCATATATTTT
CDR3: CASSPRSPSGNTIYF
size: .
V: TRBV13
J: TRBJ1-3
D: .

DNA: TGTGCCAGCTCACAGGGACAATATGGCTACACCTTC
CDR3: CASSQGQYGYTF
size: .
V: TRBV18
J: TRBJ1-2
D: .

DNA: TGTGCCTGGAAGACAGGGGGCGGAAACTATGGCTACACCTTC
CDR3: CAWKTGGGNYGYTF
size: .
V: TRBV30
J: TRBJ1-2
D: TRBD1

DNA: TGTGCCAGTAGTATAACTCCGCAGGTCGCCTATAATTCACCCCTCCACTTT
CDR3: CASSITPQVAYNSPLHF
size: .
V: TRBV19
J: TRBJ1-6
D: .

DNA: TGCGCCAGCAGCCAACTGGGGGGAGAGACCCAGTACTTC
CDR3: CASSQLGGETQYF
size: once
V: TRBV4-1
J: TRBJ2-5
D: .

DNA: TGTGCCAGCAAAGGTTTCCGGGACACCAATCAGCCCCAGCATTTT
CDR3: CASKGFRDTNQPQHF
size: .
V: TRBV6-5
J: TRBJ1-5
D: .

DNA: TGTGCCAGCAGTCCGCGGACAGGGAACACTGAAGCTTTCTTT
CDR3: CASSPRTGNTEAFF
size: .
V: TRBV27
J: TRBJ1-1
D: TRBD1

DNA: TGTGCCAGCAGAGCTGACAGCTACGAGCAGTACTTC
CDR3: CASRADSYEQYF
size: .
V: TRBV2
J: TRBJ2-7
D: .

DNA: TGTGCCAGCAGCTTTGGACTAGCGGGGGACCAAGAGACCCAGTACTTC
CDR3: CASSFGLAGDQETQYF
size: .
V: TRBV2
J: TRBJ2-5
D: TRBD2

DNA: TGTGCCAGCAGCTTAGGCAGAACCTACGAGCAGTACTTC
CDR3: CASSLGRTYEQYF
size: .
V: TRBV7-7
J: TRBJ2-7
D: .

DNA: TGTGCCAGTAGTATAGATCGAACAGGGTTTGGAGATACGCAGTATTTT
CDR3: CASSIDRTGFGDTQYF
size: .
V: TRBV19
J: TRBJ2-3
D: .